What follows are 31 T cell receptor beta chains derived from one specimen sequenced in a study of T cell changes during pregnancy in multiple sclerosis. Clones were sequenced by immunoSEQ multiplex PCR, and TCRdb holds only the in-frame ones, with some missing. Found here are about 49,000 clones, 90% of them singletons; the top ten hold 5.1%. This specimen consisted of peripheral blood, obtained after pregnancy. Receptor source: a female donor in good health, enrolled as a control in a pregnancy study.

This clone was observed a few times. The rearrangement links TRBV6-6 to TRBJ2-7; a weak D match, TRBD1 (6 bases). The V gene's germline CDR1 is MNHNY and CDR2 SVGAGI (reference sequence). Between the trimmed V and J ends, which lost 5 bases and 9 bases, there was a span of 17 bases. The CDR3 has 13 amino acids. For the CDR3, the DNA is TGTGCCAGCAGTGCCCCTACAGGGTGGAGGCAGTACTTC. It is translated as CASSAPTGWRQYF.

This clone is a singleton in its sample. This chain joins TRBV7-3 and TRBJ2-3; D might be TRBD2 (6 bases). CDR3 length equals 15 residues. CDR1 is SGHTA, CDR2 FQGTGA, per germline. The V gene lost 5 bases and the J gene lost 7 bases, with 19 bases spanning the gap. The CDR3 reads CASSLKDGGRNTQYF. CDR3 bases: TGTGCCAGCAGCCTCAAGGACGGGGGAAGGAATACGCAGTATTTT.

The V call is TRBV5-6, the J call TRBJ2-4; maybe TRBD2 (5 bases). Germline lookup yields CDR1 SGHDT and CDR2 YYEEEE. The length of the CDR3 is 14 residues. The germline V and J ends were trimmed by 4 bases and 9 bases, with 17 bases remaining between them. The chain's CDR3 is CASSRQQARGIQYF. The CDR3 nucleotides read TGTGCCAGCAGCCGGCAGCAGGCCCGGGGCATTCAGTACTTC.

This clone was counted between two and nine times. The chain recombines TRBV6-5 with TRBJ1-1, with a tentative D call TRBD1 (5 bases). Deletions cut 8 bases from V and 7 bases from J, with 11 bases between. There are 11 residues in the CDR3. CDR1 MNHEY and CDR2 SVGAGI come from the germline V gene. In DNA, the CDR3 is TGTGCCAGCGGGGCGGGAGGTGAAGCTTTCTTT. Residues: CASGAGGEAFF.

V gene TRBV5-1 combines with J gene TRBJ2-3; maybe TRBD2 (6 bases). This CDR3 has 15 amino acids. Trimming cost V 0 bases and J 1 base, with 9 bases left between them. Germline loops: CDR1 SGHRS, CDR2 YFSETQ. The CDR3 loop is CASSLGGTRTDTQYF. CDR3 nucleotide sequence: TGCGCCAGCAGCTTGGGCGGGACCCGCACAGATACGCAGTATTTT.

V usage is TRBV7-3 and J usage is TRBJ2-6; D possibly corresponds to TRBD2 (5 bases). The CDR3 sequence is 16 residues long. The V gene's germline CDR1 is SGHTA and CDR2 FQGTGA. Deletions cut 3 bases from V and 0 bases from J, with 9 bases between. As DNA, the CDR3 is TGTGCCAGCAGCTTGGTTCGGGGCTCTGGGGCCAACGTCCTGACTTTC. Translated, it gives CASSLVRGSGANVLTF. The full variable domain, completed using reference TRBV7-3 and TRBJ2-6, is GAGVSQTPSNKVTEKGKYVELRCDPISGHTALYWYRQSLGQGPEFLIYFQGTGAADDSGLPNDRFFAVRPEGSVSTLKIQRTERGDSAVYLCASSLVRGSGANVLTFGAGSRLTVL.

The chain combines TRBV18 with TRBJ2-2, with TRBD2 as a possible D gene (6 bases). CDR1 is KGHSH and CDR2 is LQKENI in the germline V gene. The CDR3 extends over 14 amino acids. Trimming removed 3 bases at V and 7 bases at J, with 12 bases between. The CDR3 is CASSPREPNGELFF. The DNA for the CDR3 is TGTGCCAGCTCACCCCGGGAGCCGAACGGGGAGCTGTTTTTT.

This clone was observed once. CDR3 sequence (DNA): TGTGCCAGCAGTTACACCGCAGGGCTTGAGAATTCACCCCTCCACTTT. The encoded protein is CASSYTAGLENSPLHF. The chain links TRBV6-6 to TRBJ1-6; perhaps TRBD1 as D (5 bases). The CDR3 is 16 amino acids. Germline values: CDR1 MNHNY, CDR2 SVGAGI (reference sequence). Trimming shortened V by 2 bases and J by 7 bases, and 15 bases separated the two germline ends.

This chain uses TRBV2 with TRBJ2-7; 11 nucleotides agree with TRBD2. CDR1 is SNHLY and CDR2 is FYNNEI in the germline V gene. The length of the CDR3 is 16 residues. The V gene end was trimmed by 5 bases and the J gene end by 3 bases; junction bases not matched to a gene: 9. The DNA for the CDR3 is TGTGCCAGCAGTTCTCCTAGCGGGGGGCTATACTACGAGCAGTACTTC. Translating it yields CASSSPSGGLYYEQYF.

CDR3 sequence: CSVEVGSGAFTGELFF. DNA for the CDR3: TGCAGCGTTGAAGTGGGTAGCGGGGCCTTCACCGGGGAGCTGTTTTTT. This chain connects TRBV29-1 to TRBJ2-2; 8 bases align to TRBD2. This CDR3 has 16 residues. The J segment lost 4 bases and the V segment lost 1 base, leaving 8 bases of the junction unmatched. The germline gives CDR1 SQVTM, CDR2 ANQGSEA.

The chain joins TRBV2 to TRBJ1-2; D call uncertain. V shed 6 bases and J shed 5 bases, with 10 bases lying between them. CDR1 and CDR2 (germline): SNHLY, FYNNEI. The CDR3 length is 12 residues. The CDR3 is CASREKVYGYTF. The CDR3 nucleotides are TGTGCCAGCAGGGAGAAAGTATATGGCTACACCTTC.

V and J are TRBV5-5 and TRBJ2-2; TRBD2 matches at 8 bases. Looked up from germline, CDR1 is SGHKS and CDR2 is YYEKEE (reference sequence). V shed 4 bases, J shed 1 base, and the junction held 6 bases outside the gene matches. This CDR3 has 16 amino acids. CDR3 sequence (DNA): TGTGCCAGCAGCGCCCGACTAGCGAGGAACACCGGGGAGCTGTTTTTT. The encoded protein is CASSARLARNTGELFF.

The chain is built from TRBV14 and TRBJ2-3; 12 bases agree with TRBD2. Germline V gene lookup returns CDR1 SGHDN and CDR2 FVKESK. Trimming took 4 bases from V and 2 from J; bases not matched to a gene: 4. CDR3 length: 16 amino acids. The chain's CDR3 is CASSPGTSGPTDTQYF. The CDR3 region has the DNA TGTGCCAGCAGCCCCGGGACTAGCGGGCCCACAGATACGCAGTATTTT.

The chain uses TRBV12-5 and TRBJ2-7; 8 bases map to TRBD1. Looked up from germline, CDR1 is LGHNT and CDR2 is FRNRAP. Trimming took 6 bases from V and 6 from J; bases not matched to a gene: 4. The CDR3 is 12 residues long. CDR3: CASGLDRGEQYF. The CDR3, as DNA: TGTGCTAGTGGACTCGACAGGGGCGAGCAGTACTTC.

The rearrangement uses TRBV5-6 and TRBJ2-5, with D tentatively TRBD2 (7 bases). V lost 7 bases to trimming and J lost 3 bases, with 16 bases between them. The length of the CDR3 is 14 residues. Per germline, CDR1 SGHDT and CDR2 YYEEEE. Written as DNA, the CDR3 is TGTGCCAGCGAGGCGGGGGCGGATGAAGAGACCCAGTACTTC. It encodes CASEAGADEETQYF.

The rearrangement joins TRBV4-1 to TRBJ2-3; no clear D. CDR1 and CDR2 from the germline V gene are MGHRA and YSYEKL. There are 14 residues in the CDR3. V lost 4 bases and J 0 bases, leaving 8 bases between the germline ends. CDR3 in amino acids: CASSLLFSTDTQYF. CDR3 bases: TGCGCCAGCAGCCTTCTTTTTAGCACAGATACGCAGTATTTT.

The chain employs TRBV6-6 and TRBJ1-2; 7 bases match TRBD1. Germline V gives CDR1 MNHNY, CDR2 SVGAGI (reference sequence). V lost 7 bases to trimming and J lost 6 bases; unmatched junction nucleotides: 8. There are 13 residues in the CDR3. CDR3 loop: CASNEDREDGYTF. CDR3 nucleotides: TGTGCCAGCAACGAAGACAGGGAGGATGGCTACACCTTC.

This clone turned up a few times. The gene calls are TRBV28 and TRBJ1-5; tentatively, D is TRBD1 (6 bases). CDR1 is MDHEN, CDR2 SYDVKM, per germline. V was pared by 6 bases and J by 0 bases, with 12 bases between. This CDR3 is 15 amino acids long. CDR3 amino acids: CASRTTGISNQPQHF. Here the CDR3 DNA reads TGTGCCAGCAGAACAACAGGGATTAGCAATCAGCCCCAGCATTTT. Full variable domain (rest looked up from reference TRBV28 and TRBJ1-5): DVKVTQSSRYLVKRTGEKVFLECVQDMDHENMFWYRQDPGLGLRLIYFSYDVKMKEKGDIPEGYSVSREKKERFSLILESASTNQTSMYLCASRTTGISNQPQHFGDGTRLSIL.

The chain carries TRBV19 and TRBJ2-2, with 13 bases lining up with TRBD2. V dropped 4 bases and J dropped 6; count of bases not matched to a gene: 8. Germline CDR1 and CDR2: LNHDA and SQIVND (reference sequence). This CDR3 comprises 17 residues. The CDR3 DNA reads as TGTGCCAGTAGTAGAACTAGCGGGAGGGCTTCTGCCGGGGAGCTGTTTTTT. Its translation: CASSRTSGRASAGELFF.

This rearrangement joins TRBV11-2 to TRBJ2-7, with TRBD1 matching 7 bases. Trimming at V came to 8 bases and at J to 1 base, leaving 8 bases not matched to a gene. CDR3 length equals 14 residues. Per the germline V gene, CDR1 is SGHAT and CDR2 is FQNNGV. The CDR3 spells CASRLTGQSYEQYF. CDR3 nucleotide sequence: TGTGCCAGCCGTCTTACGGGACAGTCCTACGAGCAGTACTTC.

V and J are TRBV18 and TRBJ2-2, with D perhaps TRBD2 (6 bases). There are 16 residues in the CDR3. Germline V gene sequence: CDR1 KGHSH, CDR2 LQKENI. Trimming pared 0 bases from V and 4 bases from J, leaving 12 bases between. The CDR3 spells CASSPPSGGITGELFF. Here the CDR3 DNA reads TGTGCCAGCTCACCACCGTCTGGGGGGATCACCGGGGAGCTGTTTTTT.

This chain uses TRBV28 with TRBJ1-1, with D unresolved. V lost 8 bases to trimming and J lost 1 base, with 11 bases between them. This CDR3 has 13 residues. The germline V gene has CDR1 MDHEN and CDR2 SYDVKM. The CDR3 DNA sequence: TGTGCCAGCCCGAAACCGGGGAACACTGAAGCTTTCTTT. It is translated as CASPKPGNTEAFF.

Here the CDR3 reads CASSPHRGITEAFF. Here the CDR3 DNA reads TGTGCCAGCAGCCCCCACAGGGGAATCACTGAAGCTTTCTTT. The chain joins TRBV7-9 to TRBJ1-1; 7 positions agree with TRBD1. Germline CDR1 is SEHNR and CDR2 is FQNEAQ (reference sequence). V shed 5 bases and J 4 bases; nucleotides not matched to a gene: 7. The CDR3 totals 14 residues.

V and J are TRBV4-1 and TRBJ2-7; 10 bases are a match to TRBD1. Germline V CDR1 and CDR2: MGHRA, YSYEKL. The CDR3 covers 16 residues. J gave up 4 bases and V 4 bases, and 10 bases lay outside the gene matches. The CDR3 nucleotides are TGCGCCAGCAGCCCCAAGGGGCGGGACAGGGGATACGAGCAGTACTTC. Amino acids: CASSPKGRDRGYEQYF.

This clone is classed as medium-sized (0.01 to 0.1%). The CDR3 nucleotides read TGTGCCAGCAGTGAACTGGCCGGAGCTAACTATGGCTACACCTTC. Its translation is CASSELAGANYGYTF. The chain combines TRBV6-1 with TRBJ1-2; D is undetermined. The germline V and J ends were trimmed by 2 bases and 0 bases, with 10 bases remaining between them. Germline lookup yields CDR1 MNHNS and CDR2 SASEGT. CDR3 length: 15 amino acids.

The chain has TRBV7-8 and TRBJ2-7, with TRBD2 identical over 11 bases. This CDR3 has 17 amino acids. The junction had 6 bases not matched to a gene; V was cut back by 0 bases and J by 2 bases. Germline lookup yields CDR1 SGHVS and CDR2 FQNEAQ. The CDR3 spells CASSLALTSGETYEQYF. The CDR3 DNA reads as TGTGCCAGCAGCTTAGCGCTGACTAGCGGGGAAACCTACGAGCAGTACTTC. Full variable domain (remainder filled in from reference TRBV7-8 and TRBJ2-7): GAGVSQSPRYKVAKRGQDVALRCDPISGHVSLFWYQQALGQGPEFLTYFQNEAQLDKSGLPSDRFFAERPEGSVSTLKIQRTQQEDSAVYLCASSLALTSGETYEQYFGPGTRLTVT.

The CDR3 sequence is CASSRGTGTNTEAFF. The CDR3 DNA reads as TGTGCCAGCAGTAGAGGGACAGGGACCAACACTGAAGCTTTCTTT. This chain connects TRBV27 to TRBJ1-1; the match to TRBD1 covers 9 bases. Germline CDR1 reads MNHEY; CDR2 reads SMNVEV (reference sequence). The J segment lost 2 bases and the V segment lost 5 bases, leaving 6 bases of the junction unmatched. The CDR3 loop spans 15 amino acids.

Written as DNA, the CDR3 is TGCGCCAGCAGCTTGGAGGGGACTAGTCTCGGCGGGGAGCTGTTTTTT. Residues: CASSLEGTSLGGELFF. The chain is built from TRBV5-1 and TRBJ2-2; 8 positions match TRBD2. The J segment lost 7 bases and the V segment lost 0 bases, leaving 8 bases of the junction unmatched. This CDR3 spans 16 amino acids. Germline CDR1 SGHRS, CDR2 YFSETQ.

This sequence joins TRBV5-6 and TRBJ2-5; D is undetermined. CDR1 SGHDT and CDR2 YYEEEE come from the germline V gene. The germline V and J ends were trimmed by 1 base and 2 bases, with 6 bases remaining between them. CDR3 length: 13 residues. The CDR3 loop reads CASSLIYQETQYF. The CDR3 DNA follows: TGTGCCAGCAGCTTGATATATCAAGAGACCCAGTACTTC.

V and J are TRBV19 and TRBJ1-5, with D perhaps matching TRBD1 (5 bases). CDR1 and CDR2 from the germline V gene are LNHDA and SQIVND (reference sequence). CDR3 length equals 14 residues. V lost 3 bases, J lost 7 bases, and 13 bases lay in between. CDR3 nucleotides: TGTGCCAGTAGTATCCAGGGTGGAAGGCAGCCCCAGCATTTT. Translation gives CASSIQGGRQPQHF.

The rearrangement uses TRBV9 and TRBJ2-1; D may be TRBD1 (6 bases). The CDR3 extends over 16 amino acids. Deletions cut 3 bases from V and 10 bases from J, with 23 bases between. The germline V gene encodes CDR1 SGDLS and CDR2 YYNGEE. Written as DNA, the CDR3 is TGTGCCAGCAGCGGGGACCCAGGGCCGGACAGAAGGGAGCAGTTCTTC. This translates into CASSGDPGPDRREQFF.